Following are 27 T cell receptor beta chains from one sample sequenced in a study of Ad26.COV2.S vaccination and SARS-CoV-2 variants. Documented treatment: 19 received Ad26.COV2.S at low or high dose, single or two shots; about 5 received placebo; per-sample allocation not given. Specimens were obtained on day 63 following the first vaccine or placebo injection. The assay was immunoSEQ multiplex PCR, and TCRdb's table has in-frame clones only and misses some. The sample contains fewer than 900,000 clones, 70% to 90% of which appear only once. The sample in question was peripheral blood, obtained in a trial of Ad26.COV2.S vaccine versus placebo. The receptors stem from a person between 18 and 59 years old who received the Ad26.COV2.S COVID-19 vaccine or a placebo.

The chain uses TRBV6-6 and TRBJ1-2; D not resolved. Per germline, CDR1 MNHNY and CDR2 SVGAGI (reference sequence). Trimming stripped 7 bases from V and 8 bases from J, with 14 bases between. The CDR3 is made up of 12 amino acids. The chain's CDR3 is CASTPGSKGYTF. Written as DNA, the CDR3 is TGTGCCAGCACCCCGGGCTCGAAAGGCTACACCTTC.

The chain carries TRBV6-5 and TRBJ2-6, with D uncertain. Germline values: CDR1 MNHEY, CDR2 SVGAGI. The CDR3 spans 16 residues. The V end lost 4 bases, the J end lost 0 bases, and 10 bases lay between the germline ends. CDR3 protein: CASSSRPGSGANVLTF. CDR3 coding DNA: TGTGCCAGCAGTTCCCGTCCAGGCTCTGGGGCCAACGTCCTGACTTTC.

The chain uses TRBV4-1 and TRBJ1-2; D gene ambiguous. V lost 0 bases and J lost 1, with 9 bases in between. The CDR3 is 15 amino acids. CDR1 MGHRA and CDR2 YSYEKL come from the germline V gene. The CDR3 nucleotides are TGCGCCAGCAGCCAAGAGAACGCATATAACTATGGCTACACCTTC. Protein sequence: CASSQENAYNYGYTF.

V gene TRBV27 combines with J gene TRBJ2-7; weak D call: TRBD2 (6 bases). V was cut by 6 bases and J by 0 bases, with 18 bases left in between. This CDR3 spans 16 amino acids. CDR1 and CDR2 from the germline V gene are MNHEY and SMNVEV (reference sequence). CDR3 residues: CASRTRGGKGSYEQYF. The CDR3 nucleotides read TGTGCCAGCAGGACCCGAGGAGGGAAGGGCTCCTACGAGCAGTACTTC.

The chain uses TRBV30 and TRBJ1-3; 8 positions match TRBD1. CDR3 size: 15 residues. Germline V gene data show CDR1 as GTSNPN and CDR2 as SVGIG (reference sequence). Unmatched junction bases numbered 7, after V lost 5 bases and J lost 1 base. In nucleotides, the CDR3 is TGTGCCTGGGCCACCGGGACAGGATCTGGAAACACCATATATTTT. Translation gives CAWATGTGSGNTIYF.

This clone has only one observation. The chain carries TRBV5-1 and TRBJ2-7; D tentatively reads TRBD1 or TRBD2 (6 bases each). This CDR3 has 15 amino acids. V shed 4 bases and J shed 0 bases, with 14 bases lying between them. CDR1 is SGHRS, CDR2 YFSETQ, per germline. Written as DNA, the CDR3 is TGCGCCAGCAGCCCGGCCGGGGGCGACTCCTACGAGCAGTACTTC. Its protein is CASSPAGGDSYEQYF. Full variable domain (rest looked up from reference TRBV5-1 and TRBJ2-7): KAGVTQTPRYLIKTRGQQVTLSCSPISGHRSVSWYQQTPGQGLQFLFEYFSETQRNKGNFPGRFSGRQFSNSRSEMNVSTLELGDSALYLCASSPAGGDSYEQYFGPGTRLTVT.

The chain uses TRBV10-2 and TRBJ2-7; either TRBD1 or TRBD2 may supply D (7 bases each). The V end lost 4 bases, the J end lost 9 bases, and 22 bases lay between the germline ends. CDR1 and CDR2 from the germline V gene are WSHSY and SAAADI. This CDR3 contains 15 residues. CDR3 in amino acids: CASSGPREGAGVQYF. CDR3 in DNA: TGCGCCAGCAGTGGCCCTCGAGAGGGGGCGGGAGTGCAGTACTTC.

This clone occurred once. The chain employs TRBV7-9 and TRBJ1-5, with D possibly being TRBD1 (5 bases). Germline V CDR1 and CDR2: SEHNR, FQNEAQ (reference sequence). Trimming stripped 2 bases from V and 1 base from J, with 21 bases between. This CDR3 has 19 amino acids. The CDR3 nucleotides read TGTGCCAGCAGCTTAATTCTGTCAGGAGGGGTGGGAAGCAATCAGCCCCAGCATTTT. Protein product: CASSLILSGGVGSNQPQHF.

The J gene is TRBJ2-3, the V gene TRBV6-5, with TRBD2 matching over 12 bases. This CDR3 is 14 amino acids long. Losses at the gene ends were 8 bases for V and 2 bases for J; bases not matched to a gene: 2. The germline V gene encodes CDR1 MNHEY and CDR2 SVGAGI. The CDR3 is CASGLAGITDTQYF. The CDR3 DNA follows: TGTGCCAGCGGACTAGCGGGAATCACAGATACGCAGTATTTT.

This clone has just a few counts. CDR3 sequence: CASSQEIGHTGELFF. The CDR3 nucleotides read TGTGCCAGCAGCCAAGAAATAGGTCACACCGGGGAGCTGTTTTTT. V gene TRBV4-2 combines with J gene TRBJ2-2, with D hard to call. The V end lost 0 bases, the J end lost 3 bases, and 8 bases lay between the germline ends. CDR3 length equals 15 residues. The germline gives CDR1 LGHNA, CDR2 YNFKEQ.

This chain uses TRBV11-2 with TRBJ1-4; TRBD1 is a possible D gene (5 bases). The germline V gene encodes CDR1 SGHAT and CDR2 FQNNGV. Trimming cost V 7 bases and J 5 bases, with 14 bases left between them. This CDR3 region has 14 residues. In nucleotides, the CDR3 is TGTGCCAGCACTCCCGGGGCCGGAAATGAAAAACTGTTTTTT. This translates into CASTPGAGNEKLFF.

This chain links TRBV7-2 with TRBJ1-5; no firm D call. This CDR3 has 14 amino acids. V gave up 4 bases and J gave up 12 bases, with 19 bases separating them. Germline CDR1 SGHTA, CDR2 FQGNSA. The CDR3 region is CASSSPNADGGQHF. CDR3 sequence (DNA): TGTGCCAGCAGCTCACCTAATGCCGACGGCGGCCAGCATTTT. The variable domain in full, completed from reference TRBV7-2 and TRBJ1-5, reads GAGVSQSPSNKVTEKGKDVELRCDPISGHTALYWYRQSLGQGLEFLIYFQGNSAPDKSGLPSDRFSAERTGGSVSTLTIQRTQQEDSAVYLCASSSPNADGGQHFGDGTRLSIL.

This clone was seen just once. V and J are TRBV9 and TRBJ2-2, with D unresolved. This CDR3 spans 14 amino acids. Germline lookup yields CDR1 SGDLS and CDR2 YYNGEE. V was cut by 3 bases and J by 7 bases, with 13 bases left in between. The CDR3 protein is CASSARPEVGELFF. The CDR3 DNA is TGTGCCAGCAGCGCCCGACCAGAGGTCGGGGAGCTGTTTTTT.

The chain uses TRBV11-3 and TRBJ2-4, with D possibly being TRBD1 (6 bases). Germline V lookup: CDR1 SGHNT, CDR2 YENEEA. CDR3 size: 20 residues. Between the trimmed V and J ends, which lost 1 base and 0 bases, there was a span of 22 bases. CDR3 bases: TGTGCCAGCAGCTTAGCATACAGGGTCCGGATTTATCTAGCCAAAAACATTCAGTACTTC. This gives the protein CASSLAYRVRIYLAKNIQYF.

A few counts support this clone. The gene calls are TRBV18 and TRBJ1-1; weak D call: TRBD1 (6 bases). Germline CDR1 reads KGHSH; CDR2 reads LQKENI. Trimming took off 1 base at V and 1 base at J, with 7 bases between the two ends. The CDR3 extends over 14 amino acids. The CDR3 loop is CASSPRQENTEAFF. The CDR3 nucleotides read TGTGCCAGCTCACCACGACAGGAGAACACTGAAGCTTTCTTT.

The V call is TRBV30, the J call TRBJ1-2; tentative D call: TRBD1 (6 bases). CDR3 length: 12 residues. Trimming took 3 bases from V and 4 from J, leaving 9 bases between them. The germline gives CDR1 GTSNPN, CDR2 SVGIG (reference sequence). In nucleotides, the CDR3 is TGTGCCTGGAGCGGGGGGGCCTATGGCTACACCTTC. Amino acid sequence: CAWSGGAYGYTF.

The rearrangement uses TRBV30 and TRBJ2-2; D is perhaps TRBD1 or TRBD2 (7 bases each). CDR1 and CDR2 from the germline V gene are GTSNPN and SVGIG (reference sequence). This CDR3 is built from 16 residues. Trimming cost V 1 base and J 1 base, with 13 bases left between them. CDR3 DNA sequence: TGTGCCTGGAGTGAACGCAGGGGGGGGAACACCGGGGAGCTGTTTTTT. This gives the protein CAWSERRGGNTGELFF.

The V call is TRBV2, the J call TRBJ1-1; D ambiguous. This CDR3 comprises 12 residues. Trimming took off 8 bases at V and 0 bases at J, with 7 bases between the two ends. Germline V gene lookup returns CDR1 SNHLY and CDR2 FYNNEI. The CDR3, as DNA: TGTGCCAGCGGTTTGATGAACACTGAAGCTTTCTTT. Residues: CASGLMNTEAFF.

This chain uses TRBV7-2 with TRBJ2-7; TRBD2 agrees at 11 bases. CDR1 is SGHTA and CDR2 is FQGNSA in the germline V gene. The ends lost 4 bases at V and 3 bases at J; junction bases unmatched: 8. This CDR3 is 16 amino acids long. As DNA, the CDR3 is TGTGCCAGCAGCTCCGGGACTAGCGGCGAGTTCTACGAGCAGTACTTC. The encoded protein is CASSSGTSGEFYEQYF.

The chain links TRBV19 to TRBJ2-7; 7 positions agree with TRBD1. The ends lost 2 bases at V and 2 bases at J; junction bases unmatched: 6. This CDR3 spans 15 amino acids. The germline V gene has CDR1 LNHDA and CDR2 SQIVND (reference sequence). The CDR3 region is CASSITGTATYEQYF. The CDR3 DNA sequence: TGTGCCAGTAGTATAACCGGGACAGCTACCTACGAGCAGTACTTC.

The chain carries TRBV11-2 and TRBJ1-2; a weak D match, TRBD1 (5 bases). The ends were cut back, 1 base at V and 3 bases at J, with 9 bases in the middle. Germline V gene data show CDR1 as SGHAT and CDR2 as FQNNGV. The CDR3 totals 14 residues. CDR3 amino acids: CASSLGRAYYGYTF. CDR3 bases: TGTGCCAGCAGCTTAGGCAGGGCGTACTATGGCTACACCTTC.

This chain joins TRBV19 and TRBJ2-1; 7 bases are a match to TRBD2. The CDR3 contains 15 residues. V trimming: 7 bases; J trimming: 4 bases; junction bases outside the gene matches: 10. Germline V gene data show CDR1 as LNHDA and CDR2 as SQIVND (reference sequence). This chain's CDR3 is CASIPSSGEYNEQFF. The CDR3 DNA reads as TGTGCCAGTATCCCGTCGAGCGGGGAATACAATGAGCAGTTCTTC.

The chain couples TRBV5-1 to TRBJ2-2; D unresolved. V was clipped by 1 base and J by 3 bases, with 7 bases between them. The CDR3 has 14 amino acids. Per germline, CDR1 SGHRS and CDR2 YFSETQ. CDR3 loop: CASSLWGYTGELFF. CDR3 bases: TGCGCCAGCAGCTTGTGGGGTTACACCGGGGAGCTGTTTTTT.

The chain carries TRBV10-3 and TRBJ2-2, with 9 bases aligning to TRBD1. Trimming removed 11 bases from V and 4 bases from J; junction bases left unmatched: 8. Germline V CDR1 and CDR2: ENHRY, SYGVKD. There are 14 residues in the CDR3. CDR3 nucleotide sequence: TGTGCCCTAGGGACAGGGACGGGCACCGGGGAGCTGTTTTTT. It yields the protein CALGTGTGTGELFF.

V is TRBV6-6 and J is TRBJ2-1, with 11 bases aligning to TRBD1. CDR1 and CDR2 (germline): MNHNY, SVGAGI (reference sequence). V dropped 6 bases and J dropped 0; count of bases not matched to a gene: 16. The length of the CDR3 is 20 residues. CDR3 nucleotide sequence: TGTGCCAGCAGCTCGGAGTCTGGGACAGGGGGGTTTAGCTCCTACAATGAGCAGTTCTTC. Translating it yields CASSSESGTGGFSSYNEQFF.

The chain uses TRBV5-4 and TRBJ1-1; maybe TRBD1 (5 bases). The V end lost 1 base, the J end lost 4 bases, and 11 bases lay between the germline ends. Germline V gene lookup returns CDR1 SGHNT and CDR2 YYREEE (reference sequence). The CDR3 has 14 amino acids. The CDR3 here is CASSLPGSTTEAFF. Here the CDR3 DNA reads TGTGCCAGCAGCTTGCCAGGGAGCACCACTGAAGCTTTCTTT. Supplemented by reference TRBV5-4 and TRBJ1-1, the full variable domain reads ETGVTQSPTHLIKTRGQQVTLRCSSQSGHNTVSWYQQALGQGPQFIFQYYREEENGRGNFPPRFSGLQFPNYSSELNVNALELDDSALYLCASSLPGSTTEAFFGQGTRLTVV.

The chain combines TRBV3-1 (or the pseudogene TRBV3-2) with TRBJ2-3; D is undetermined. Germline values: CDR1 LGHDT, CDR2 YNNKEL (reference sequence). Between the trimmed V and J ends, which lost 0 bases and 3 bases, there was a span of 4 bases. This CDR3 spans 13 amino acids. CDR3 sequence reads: CASSQDRTDTQYF. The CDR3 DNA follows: TGTGCCAGCAGCCAAGATCGGACAGATACGCAGTATTTT.